The subject of this entry is one TCR beta chain. The PCR used 60 Vbeta and 13 Jbeta primers. Assay used: immunoSEQ multiplex PCR; TCRdb lists only in-frame clones, some missing. The profile shows around 170,000 clones, 84% of them singletons. This entry belongs to a study of cytomegalovirus exposure and HLA in healthy donors. Germline CDR1 reads SQVTM; CDR2 reads ANQGSEA. The CDR3 contains 13 residues. Trimming removed 7 bases from V and 0 bases from J; junction bases left unmatched: 3. The gene calls are TRBV29-1 and TRBJ1-1, with 9 bases identical to TRBD1. Sequenced material: PBMCs. This TCR came from a boy aged 2 to 9 in good health and CMV-seronegative. This CDR3 reads CSGGQGLNTEAFF. CDR3 sequence (DNA): TGCAGCGGGGGACAGGGACTGAACACTGAAGCTTTCTTT.